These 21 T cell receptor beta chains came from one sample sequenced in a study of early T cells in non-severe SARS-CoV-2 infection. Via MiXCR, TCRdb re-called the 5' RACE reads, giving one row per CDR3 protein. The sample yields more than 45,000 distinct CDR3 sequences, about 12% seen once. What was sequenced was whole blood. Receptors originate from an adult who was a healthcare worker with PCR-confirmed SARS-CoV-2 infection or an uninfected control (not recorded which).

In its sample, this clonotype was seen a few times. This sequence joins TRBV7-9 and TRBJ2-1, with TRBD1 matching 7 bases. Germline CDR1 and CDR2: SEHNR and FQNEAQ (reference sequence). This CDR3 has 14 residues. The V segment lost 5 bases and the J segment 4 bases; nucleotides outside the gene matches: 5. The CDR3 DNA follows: TGTGCCAGCAGCCCGGGACAGCGATACAATGAGCAGTTCTTC. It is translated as CASSPGQRYNEQFF.

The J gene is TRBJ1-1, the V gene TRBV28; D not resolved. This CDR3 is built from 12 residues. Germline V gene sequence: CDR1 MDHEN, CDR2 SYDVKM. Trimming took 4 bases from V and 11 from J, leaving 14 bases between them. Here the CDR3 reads CASSSPVRYAFF. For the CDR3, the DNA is TGTGCCAGCAGTTCACCTGTACGATATGCTTTCTTT.

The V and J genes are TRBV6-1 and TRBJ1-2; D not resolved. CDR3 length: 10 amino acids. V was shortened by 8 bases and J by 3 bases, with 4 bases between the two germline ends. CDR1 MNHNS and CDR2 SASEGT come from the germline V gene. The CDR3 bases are TGTGCCAGCGGCGACTATGGCTACACCTTC. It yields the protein CASGDYGYTF.

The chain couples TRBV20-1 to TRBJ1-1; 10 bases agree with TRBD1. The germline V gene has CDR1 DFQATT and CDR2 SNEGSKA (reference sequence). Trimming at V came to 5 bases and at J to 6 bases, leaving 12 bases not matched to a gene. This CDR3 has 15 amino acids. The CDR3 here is CSASDSRQGASEAFF. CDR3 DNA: TGCAGTGCTTCCGACTCGAGACAGGGGGCCTCTGAAGCTTTCTTT.

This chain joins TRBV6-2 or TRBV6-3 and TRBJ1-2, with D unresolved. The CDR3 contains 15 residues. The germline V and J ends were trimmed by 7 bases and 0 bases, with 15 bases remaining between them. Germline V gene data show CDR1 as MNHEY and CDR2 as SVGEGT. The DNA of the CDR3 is TGTGCCAGCACCCCCGACACCAATTCTAACTATGGCTACACCTTC. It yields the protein CASTPDTNSNYGYTF.

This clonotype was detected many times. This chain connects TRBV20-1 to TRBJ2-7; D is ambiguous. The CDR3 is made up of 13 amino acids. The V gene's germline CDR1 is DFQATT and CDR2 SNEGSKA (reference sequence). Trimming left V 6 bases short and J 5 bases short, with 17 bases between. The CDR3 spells CSAPPAGGDEQYF. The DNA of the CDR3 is TGCAGTGCCCCCCCCGCAGGCGGCGACGAGCAGTACTTC.

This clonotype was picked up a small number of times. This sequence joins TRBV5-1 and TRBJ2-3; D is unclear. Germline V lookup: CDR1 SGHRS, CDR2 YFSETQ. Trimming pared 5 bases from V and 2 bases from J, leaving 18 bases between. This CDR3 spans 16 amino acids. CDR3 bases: TGCGCCAGCAGTACCCAAGGCGGCGAAAACACAGATACGCAGTATTTT. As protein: CASSTQGGENTDTQYF.

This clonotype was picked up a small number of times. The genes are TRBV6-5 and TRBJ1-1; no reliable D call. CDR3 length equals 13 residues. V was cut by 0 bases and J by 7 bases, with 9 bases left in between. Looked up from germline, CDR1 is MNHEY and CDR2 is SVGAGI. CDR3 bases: TGTGCCAGCAGTTACTCGGTGGCAGGTGAAGCTTTCTTT. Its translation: CASSYSVAGEAFF.

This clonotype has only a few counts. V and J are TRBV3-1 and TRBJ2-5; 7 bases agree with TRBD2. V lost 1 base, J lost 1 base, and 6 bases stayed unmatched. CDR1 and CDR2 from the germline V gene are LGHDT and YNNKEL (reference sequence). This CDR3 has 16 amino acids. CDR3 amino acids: CASSQGWGGAQETQYF. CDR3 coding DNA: TGTGCCAGCAGCCAAGGTTGGGGAGGGGCCCAAGAGACCCAGTACTTC.

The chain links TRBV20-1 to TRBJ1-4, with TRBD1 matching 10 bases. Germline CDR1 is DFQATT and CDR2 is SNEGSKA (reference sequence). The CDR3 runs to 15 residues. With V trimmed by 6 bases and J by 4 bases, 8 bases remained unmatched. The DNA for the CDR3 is TGCAGTGCGTCCGGAGGGGACAGGGGTAATGAAAAACTGTTTTTT. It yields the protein CSASGGDRGNEKLFF.

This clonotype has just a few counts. The CDR3 here is CASSFRTENQPQHF. In nucleotides, the CDR3 is TGTGCCAGCAGTTTTAGGACAGAGAATCAGCCCCAGCATTTT. J is TRBJ1-5 and V is TRBV27; a weak D match, TRBD1 (6 bases). The germline gives CDR1 MNHEY, CDR2 SMNVEV (reference sequence). The CDR3 is made up of 14 amino acids. Deletions cut 3 bases from V and 4 bases from J, with 10 bases between.

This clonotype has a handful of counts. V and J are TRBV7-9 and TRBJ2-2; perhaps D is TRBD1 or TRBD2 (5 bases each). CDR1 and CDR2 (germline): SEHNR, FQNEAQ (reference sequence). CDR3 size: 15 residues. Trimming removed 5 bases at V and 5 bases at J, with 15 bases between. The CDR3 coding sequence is TGTGCCAGCAGCAACCGGGACGGTGGGACCGGGGAGCTGTTTTTT. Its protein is CASSNRDGGTGELFF.

The CDR3 DNA reads as TGTGCCTGGATAGGATTTGGGGAAAACTACGAGCAGTACTTC. It translates to CAWIGFGENYEQYF. V is TRBV30 and J is TRBJ2-7; D gene ambiguous. Trimming left V 4 bases short and J 3 bases short, with 16 bases between. The CDR3 extends over 14 amino acids. Germline CDR1 reads GTSNPN; CDR2 reads SVGIG (reference sequence).

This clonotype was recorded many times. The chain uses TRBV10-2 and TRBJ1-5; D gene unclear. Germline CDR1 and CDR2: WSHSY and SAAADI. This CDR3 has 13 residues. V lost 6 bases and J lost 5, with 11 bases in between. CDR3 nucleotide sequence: TGCGCCAGCAGGCAGGCCAAGGATCAGCCCCAGCATTTT. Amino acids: CASRQAKDQPQHF.

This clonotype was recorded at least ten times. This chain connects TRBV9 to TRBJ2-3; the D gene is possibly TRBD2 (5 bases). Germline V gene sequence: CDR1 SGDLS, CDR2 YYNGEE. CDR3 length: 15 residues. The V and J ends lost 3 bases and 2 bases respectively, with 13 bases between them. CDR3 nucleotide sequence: TGTGCCAGCAGCGAGGGAGCTGACCACACAGATACGCAGTATTTT. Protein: CASSEGADHTDTQYF.

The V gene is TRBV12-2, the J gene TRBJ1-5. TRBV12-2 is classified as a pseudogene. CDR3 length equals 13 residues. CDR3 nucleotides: TGTGCAAGGCCAACGATTAGCAATCAGCCCCAGCATTTT. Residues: CARPTISNQPQHF.

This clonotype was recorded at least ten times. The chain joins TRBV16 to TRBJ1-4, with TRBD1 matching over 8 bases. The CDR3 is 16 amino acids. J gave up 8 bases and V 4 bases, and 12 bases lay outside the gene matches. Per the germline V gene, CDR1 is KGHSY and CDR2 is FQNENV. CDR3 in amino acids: CASSRGPGQVDEKLFF. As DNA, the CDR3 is TGTGCCAGCAGCCGGGGCCCGGGACAGGTCGACGAAAAACTGTTTTTT.

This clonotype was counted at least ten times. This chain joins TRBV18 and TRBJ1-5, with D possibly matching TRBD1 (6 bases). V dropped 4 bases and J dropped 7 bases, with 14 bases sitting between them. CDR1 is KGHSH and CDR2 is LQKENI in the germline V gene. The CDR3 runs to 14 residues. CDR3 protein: CASSRQQGDQPQHF. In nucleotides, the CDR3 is TGTGCCAGCTCACGACAACAGGGAGACCAGCCCCAGCATTTT. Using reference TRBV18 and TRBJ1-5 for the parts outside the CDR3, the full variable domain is NAGVMQNPRHLVRRRGQEARLRCSPMKGHSHVYWYRQLPEEGLKFMVYLQKENIIDESGMPKERFSAEFPKEGPSILRIQQVVRGDSAAYFCASSRQQGDQPQHFGDGTRLSIL.

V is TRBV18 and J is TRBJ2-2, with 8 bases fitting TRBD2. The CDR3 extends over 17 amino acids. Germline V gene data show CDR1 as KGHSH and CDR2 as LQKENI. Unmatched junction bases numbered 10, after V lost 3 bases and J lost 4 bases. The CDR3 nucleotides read TGTGCCAGCTCACCCTACACAGCGGGAGTGACCACCGGGGAGCTGTTTTTT. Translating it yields CASSPYTAGVTTGELFF.

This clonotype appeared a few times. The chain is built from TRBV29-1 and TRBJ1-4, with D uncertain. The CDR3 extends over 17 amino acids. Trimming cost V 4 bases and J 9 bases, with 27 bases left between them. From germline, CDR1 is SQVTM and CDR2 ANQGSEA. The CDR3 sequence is CSVASDTQIQLMKKLFF. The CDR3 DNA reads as TGCAGCGTTGCCTCCGACACTCAAATACAACTAATGAAAAAACTGTTTTTT.

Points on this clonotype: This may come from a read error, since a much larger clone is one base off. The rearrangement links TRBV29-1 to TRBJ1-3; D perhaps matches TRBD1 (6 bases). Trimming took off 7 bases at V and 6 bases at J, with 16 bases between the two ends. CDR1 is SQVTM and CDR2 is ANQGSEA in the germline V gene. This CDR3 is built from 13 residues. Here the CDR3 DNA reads TGCAGCGCGGCAGGGGAACTGGTAAACACCATATATTTT. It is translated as CSAAGELVNTIYF.